A single sample gave rise to the 14 T cell receptor beta chains below, sequenced in a study of T-cell memory formation after mild COVID-19. TCRdb processed the 5' RACE reads anew with MiXCR; each CDR3 protein has one entry. Of 450,000 to 650,000 distinct CDR3 sequences in the sample, 20% were seen once. The sample comprised PBMCs or a T cell subset sorted from them (not recorded which). These receptors all come from an adult woman who had mild COVID-19 (a few samples of this study predate the infection). Cell type and time point are not known.

The rearrangement uses TRBV24-1 and TRBJ1-2; D remains ambiguous. The CDR3 consists of 11 residues. Germline V gives CDR1 KGHDR, CDR2 SFDVKD. The V and J ends lost 4 bases and 8 bases respectively, with 7 bases between them. Here the CDR3 DNA reads TGTGCCACCAGTGACCAAAACGGCTACACCTTC. Its protein is CATSDQNGYTF.

This clonotype was counted between two and nine times. CDR3 residues: CASIPPGLGYNEQFF. The CDR3 DNA sequence: TGTGCCAGCATCCCCCCAGGACTAGGGTACAATGAGCAGTTCTTC. The V and J genes are TRBV12-3 or TRBV12-4 and TRBJ2-1; TRBD2 matches at 7 bases. CDR3 length equals 15 residues. The V gene end was trimmed by 7 bases and the J gene end by 4 bases; junction bases not matched to a gene: 10.

The rearrangement uses TRBV12-3 or TRBV12-4 and TRBJ1-6, with 7 bases matching TRBD1. The CDR3 totals 15 residues. Losses at the gene ends were 5 bases for V and 7 bases for J; bases not matched to a gene: 8. In DNA, the CDR3 is TGTGCCAGCAGTCTCATACAGGGGAGGAATTCACCCCTCCACTTT. Protein: CASSLIQGRNSPLHF.

V gene TRBV20-1 combines with J gene TRBJ1-5; tentative D call: TRBD1 (6 bases). The germline gives CDR1 DFQATT, CDR2 SNEGSKA (reference sequence). V was cut by 3 bases and J by 2 bases, with 11 bases left in between. The CDR3 length is 14 residues. The DNA of the CDR3 is TGCAGTGCTAGGGTGGGGGCCGGCAATCAGCCCCAGCATTTT. It codes for CSARVGAGNQPQHF.

In this sample, this clonotype turned up a few times. The chain uses TRBV7-9 and TRBJ1-3, with 7 bases lining up with TRBD1. V lost 2 bases to trimming and J lost 8 bases; unmatched junction nucleotides: 9. Germline values: CDR1 SEHNR, CDR2 FQNEAQ (reference sequence). The CDR3 is 15 amino acids. The CDR3 coding sequence is TGTGCCAGCAGCTTATCTCGACAGGGAGGGGACACCATATATTTT. As protein: CASSLSRQGGDTIYF.

V is TRBV7-2 and J is TRBJ2-1; D perhaps matches TRBD1 (6 bases). The CDR3 is 15 amino acids. Trimming cost V 4 bases and J 0 bases, with 10 bases left between them. Germline V gives CDR1 SGHTA, CDR2 FQGNSA. CDR3 region: CASSSGATSYNEQFF. The CDR3 region has the DNA TGTGCCAGCAGCTCAGGGGCTACCTCCTACAATGAGCAGTTCTTC.

This chain links TRBV9 with TRBJ1-5, with D maybe TRBD1 (6 bases). There are 15 residues in the CDR3. Trimming took off 5 bases at V and 5 bases at J, with 17 bases between the two ends. Germline lookup yields CDR1 SGDLS and CDR2 YYNGEE. The CDR3 loop is CASSPGALGYQPQHF. CDR3 nucleotide sequence: TGTGCCAGCAGTCCGGGGGCGCTCGGGTATCAGCCCCAGCATTTT.

The chain carries TRBV9 and TRBJ2-2, with TRBD1 identical over 9 bases. After removal of 3 bases from V and 4 bases from J, the junction contained 1 base not matched to a gene. This CDR3 is built from 14 residues. Germline V CDR1 and CDR2: SGDLS, YYNGEE. The DNA of the CDR3 is TGTGCCAGCAGCGGGACAGGGGCCACCGGGGAGCTGTTTTTT. It specifies CASSGTGATGELFF.

This rearrangement joins TRBV5-1 to TRBJ1-1; no clear D. With 0 bases removed from V and 6 bases from J, the gap between germline ends came to 12 bases. Per germline, CDR1 SGHRS and CDR2 YFSETQ. The CDR3 is 14 residues long. The CDR3 DNA follows: TGCGCCAGCAGCTTGGCCGGAGGCAGACCTGAAGCTTTCTTT. Protein sequence: CASSLAGGRPEAFF.

This chain joins TRBV10-3 and TRBJ2-7; TRBD1 matches 9 bases. The V gene's germline CDR1 is ENHRY and CDR2 SYGVKD. The length of the CDR3 is 13 residues. The ends lost 5 bases at V and 3 bases at J; junction bases unmatched: 2. The CDR3 coding sequence is TGTGCCATCAGTCGGGACAGGGACTACGAGCAGTACTTC. Its translation is CAISRDRDYEQYF.

There are a few counts of this clonotype. The rearrangement links TRBV4-1 to TRBJ2-7; TRBD1 agrees at 10 bases. Germline V gene lookup returns CDR1 MGHRA and CDR2 YSYEKL. The CDR3 is 17 residues long. The V gene end was trimmed by 0 bases and the J gene end by 2 bases; junction bases not matched to a gene: 7. CDR3 sequence (DNA): TGCGCCAGCAGCCAAGATCCGCGACAGGGGGCTACCTACGAGCAGTACTTC. Its protein is CASSQDPRQGATYEQYF.

The CDR3 DNA reads as TGTGCCAGCAGTTTTCAGGGTAGCAATTCACCCCTCCACTTT. As protein: CASSFQGSNSPLHF. This chain links TRBV12-3 or TRBV12-4 with TRBJ1-6, with D possibly TRBD1 on 5 matching bases. This CDR3 is 14 amino acids long. The germline V and J ends were trimmed by 3 bases and 7 bases, with 10 bases remaining between them.

The chain couples TRBV7-3 to TRBJ2-1; no clear D gene. From germline, CDR1 is SGHTA and CDR2 FQGTGA. V was shortened by 7 bases and J by 3 bases, with 13 bases between the two germline ends. This CDR3 region has 14 residues. The CDR3 reads CASTDQDVYNEQFF. CDR3 sequence (DNA): TGTGCCAGCACCGACCAGGACGTCTACAATGAGCAGTTCTTC.

This clonotype came up a few times. This chain uses TRBV6-2 or TRBV6-3 with TRBJ2-3; 10 bases fit TRBD2. Germline CDR1 and CDR2: MNHEY and SVGEGT. J gave up 5 bases and V 8 bases, and 7 bases lay outside the gene matches. This CDR3 spans 14 amino acids. The CDR3 loop reads CASVRTSGKDTQYF. For the CDR3, the DNA is TGTGCCAGCGTAAGGACTAGCGGAAAAGATACGCAGTATTTT.